This TCR beta chain originates from a study of blood T cell repertoires in COVID-19. TCRdb's copy holds only in-frame clones and misses some; the assay was immunoSEQ multiplex PCR. The table records 45,000 to 50,000 clones, 70% to 90% of them present only once. There are 14 residues in the CDR3. Trimming took off 5 bases at V and 0 bases at J, with 10 bases between the two ends. CDR1 and CDR2 from the germline V gene are SEHNR and FQNEAQ (reference sequence). The sequence was obtained from a woman of 80 years or more with COVID-19, enrolled during active disease. The V gene is TRBV7-9, the J gene TRBJ1-2; possible D gene TRBD1, 6 bases. Sequences were obtained from peripheral blood. CDR3 DNA sequence: TGTGCCAGCAGCCGCGGACAGTCTAACTATGGCTACACCTTC. It is translated as CASSRGQSNYGYTF.